Shown below are 10 T cell receptor beta chains from a single sample sequenced in a study of shared clonotypes between healthy human individuals. Sequencing was performed with immunoSEQ multiplex PCR; in TCRdb, only in-frame clones are kept and a portion is missing. Among millions of clones, 85% to 95% were seen once, and the ten largest hold 0.1% to 0.15%. The sequenced material came from naive CD4+ T cells sorted from blood. Subset denoted: CD45RA+ positively selected. These receptors came from a man between 18 and 35 years old in good health.

There are many counts of this clone. The same CDR3 arises from other DNA sequences in this sample as well. The chain uses TRBV5-1 and TRBJ1-5; D not certain. Trimming took off 0 bases at V and 3 bases at J, with 7 bases between the two ends. This CDR3 region has 14 residues. Germline CDR1 reads SGHRS; CDR2 reads YFSETQ. The CDR3 DNA follows: TGCGCCAGCAGCTTGGGAGGGCTCAATCAGCCCCAGCATTTT. Protein sequence: CASSLGGLNQPQHF.

V is TRBV7-2 and J is TRBJ2-3, with D tentatively TRBD2 (5 bases). CDR3 length: 13 residues. Trimming pared 3 bases from V and 3 bases from J, leaving 7 bases between. Germline V lookup: CDR1 SGHTA, CDR2 FQGNSA. The CDR3 DNA reads as TGTGCCAGCAGCTTCACTAGAACAGATACGCAGTATTTT. As protein: CASSFTRTDTQYF. Drawing the rest from reference TRBV7-2 and TRBJ2-3, the complete variable domain is GAGVSQSPSNKVTEKGKDVELRCDPISGHTALYWYRQSLGQGLEFLIYFQGNSAPDKSGLPSDRFSAERTGGSVSTLTIQRTQQEDSAVYLCASSFTRTDTQYFGPGTRLTVL.

The chain carries TRBV11-2 and TRBJ2-1; 11 bases fit TRBD2. V lost 5 bases, J lost 1 base, and 4 bases stayed unmatched. The CDR3 is 16 amino acids. Germline assignment: CDR1 SGHAT and CDR2 FQNNGV. The CDR3 region is CASSLLAGGSYNEQFF. The CDR3 DNA is TGTGCCAGCAGCCTCCTAGCGGGGGGTTCCTACAATGAGCAGTTCTTC.

The chain carries TRBV9 and TRBJ2-2, with 7 nucleotides matching TRBD2. The CDR3 consists of 17 residues. V shed 0 bases and J 1 base; nucleotides not matched to a gene: 6. CDR1 and CDR2 (germline): SGDLS, YYNGEE. Here the CDR3 reads CASSVAGGSLNTGELFF. The CDR3 DNA is TGTGCCAGCAGCGTAGCGGGGGGTTCACTGAACACCGGGGAGCTGTTTTTT.

This clone was seen once. The chain couples TRBV5-6 to TRBJ1-3; no reliable D call. The CDR3 runs 19 residues. Germline V gene data show CDR1 as SGHDT and CDR2 as YYEEEE. The ends were cut back, 5 bases at V and 0 bases at J, with 24 bases in the middle. CDR3 in DNA: TGTGCCAGCAGTAACGGACGGCAGTCGCGGATTTTCTCTGGAAACACCATATATTTT. Translating gives CASSNGRQSRIFSGNTIYF.

The chain recombines TRBV5-4 with TRBJ2-7; D gene uncertain. Germline V lookup: CDR1 SGHNT, CDR2 YYREEE (reference sequence). The CDR3 has 13 residues. Trimming pared 0 bases from V and 6 bases from J, leaving 10 bases between. The CDR3 loop reads CASSLAGIREQYF. The CDR3 DNA reads as TGTGCCAGCAGCTTGGCTGGGATTCGCGAGCAGTACTTC.

This chain links TRBV6-6 with TRBJ2-2; D might be TRBD1 (5 bases). The germline gives CDR1 MNHNY, CDR2 SVGAGI (reference sequence). This CDR3 comprises 15 residues. V was trimmed by 6 bases and J by 4 bases, leaving 15 bases between them. The CDR3 nucleotides are TGTGCCAGCAGGCAGGGAAGTGCTGGCACCGGGGAGCTGTTTTTT. It codes for CASRQGSAGTGELFF.

As concerns this clone: Other nucleotide sequences in the sample specify the same CDR3. V is TRBV5-6 and J is TRBJ2-2, with D hard to call. V lost 0 bases to trimming and J lost 1 base, with 4 bases between them. The CDR3 runs 14 residues. Germline V lookup: CDR1 SGHDT, CDR2 YYEEEE. CDR3 loop: CASSLGRNTGELFF. The CDR3 bases are TGTGCCAGCAGCTTGGGACGGAACACCGGGGAGCTGTTTTTT.

The CDR3 here is CASSVSTRNNEQFF. CDR3 nucleotides: TGTGCCAGCAGCGTATCGACTAGGAACAATGAGCAGTTCTTC. J is TRBJ2-1 and V is TRBV9; weak D call: TRBD2 (6 bases). In germline, CDR1 is SGDLS, CDR2 YYNGEE. V lost 1 base, J lost 5 bases, and 10 bases lay in between. The CDR3 has 14 amino acids.

V is TRBV4-3 and J is TRBJ2-3, with 7 nucleotides matching TRBD2. Germline loops: CDR1 LGHNA, CDR2 YSLEER. The ends lost 4 bases at V and 2 bases at J; junction bases unmatched: 21. The CDR3 loop spans 20 amino acids. DNA of the CDR3: TGCGCCAGCAGCCGAGATTCGAGACTAGCAGGGAGGGGTCACACAGATACGCAGTATTTT. Protein sequence: CASSRDSRLAGRGHTDTQYF.